This TCR beta chain was captured by sequencing in a study of vaccination effects on CD4 cells after COVID-19 (dated by TCRdb to the early 2020s). Regarding the study in general: Participants received two doses of either the BNT162b2 or the mRNA-1273 mRNA SARS-CoV-2 vaccine. SARS-CoV-2 spike-specific CD4+ TCR repertoires were compared before and after mRNA vaccination in COVID-19 convalescent patients and in infection-naive vaccine recipients. The full study included roughly 10 COVID-19 convalescent patients and several SARS-CoV-2-naive healthy vaccine recipients. The Oncomine TCR Beta short-read assay on an Illumina iSeq 100 was used to sequence cultures from other donors in the study. General study outcomes and caveats: The study was limited by a small number of convalescent patients and lacked early post-infection timepoints. Among healthy vaccine recipients, nearly all vaccine-induced clones were SARS-CoV-2 mono-reactive, and just 1 of 255 was cross-reactive with common cold coronaviruses. Both infection-induced and vaccine-induced clones contracted markedly at late post-vaccination timepoints, which is consistent with waning T cell responses.

The ViraFEST assay stimulated PBMC with viral peptide pools and then used TCR sequencing to identify antigen-specific CD4+ T cell clonotypes by expansion. After 10 days of culture, CD4+ T cells were isolated with the EasySep CD4+ T cell isolation kit. None of the healthy vaccine recipients had a prior SARS-CoV-2 infection, which was confirmed by nucleocapsid antibody tests that came back negative both before and after vaccination. Each well held around 2 million PBMC cultured in IMDM containing approximately 5.2% human AB serum, roughly 9.6 IU/ml IL-2 and gentamicin, along with about 9.5 ug/ml peptides. On days 3 and 7, half of the culture medium was replaced with fresh IL-2-containing medium. Unless noted otherwise, every peptide stimulation condition was cultured in triplicate wells. PBMC were separated from whole blood using Ficoll-Paque Plus gradient centrifugation and were then either cryopreserved at -140C or used fresh. The spike proteins of SARS-CoV-2 and of the common cold coronaviruses HCoV-NL63, HCoV-OC43 and HCoV-229E were spanned by overlapping peptide pools. The QIAamp micro DNA kit was used to extract genomic DNA from the cultured CD4+ T cells.

Per the germline V gene, SGHRS is the CDR1 and YFSETQ is the CDR2. There are 13 amino acids in the CDR3, from cysteine to phenylalanine inclusive. Just the 39-base CDR3 DNA is kept, in frame starting at base 1. V is reduced by 0 bases and J by 4 bases, leaving a spacing of 6 bases between them. The library was generated by the immunoSEQ multiplex PCR assay. DNA from the cultured and isolated CD4+ T cells underwent TCR beta CDR3 sequencing. The study's processing was this. Non-productive TCR sequences were removed, reads were trimmed to the CDR3 region, and CDR3s of at least 7 amino acids were retained. Antigen-specific clonotypes were identified using the MANAFEST web app by comparison of expansion in peptide wells against reference cultures. To count as positive, a clone had to show expansion at FDR<0.05 compared with the reference and with all other wells, an odds ratio above 5, and a frequency above 0.1% in two replicate wells. Clonotypes significantly expanded in SARS-CoV-2 spike wells and in at least one common cold coronavirus spike condition were defined as cross-reactive. Levenshtein distance calculated with the stringdist R package was used to assess CDR3 similarity, and unrooted trees were constructed with ape in R 3.6.1. TCRdb provides this immuneACCESS table in a form limited to in-frame rearrangements. Some clones are lacking; in checked studies, under half of them reflect an unresolved V gene, and why the rest are absent is not known. Clone size and V and J calls were adopted from that table, with D and trimming inferred from the DNA. In all, the sample holds some 70,000 clones, and over 70% of those were seen once. The ten top clones hold 12% of the sample.

Note on this clone: What this receptor recognizes is not known. Nothing much larger sits one base from this clone, and base qualities are not available.

The sequence links TRBV5-1 to TRBJ2-3; the D gene assignment is ambiguous. The origin of this receptor is a human donor who received a COVID-19 vaccine. Sequencing was performed on CD4+ T cells from PBMCs cultured with SARS-CoV-2 spike peptides, taken before COVID-19 vaccination. Per the publication, the cell subset or site label means: SARS-CoV-2 spike overlapping peptide pool stimulation. Read as DNA, the sequence is TGCGCCAGCAGCTTGGTGCCCGCAGATACGCAGTATTTT. Its product reads: CASSLVPADTQYF.